This TCR beta chain stems from a study of blood T cell repertoires in COVID-19. For the study at large: COVID-19 samples, acute and convalescent, were from the United States, Italy and Spain. T cells, B-cell-depleted T cells, or PBMCs supplied cDNA or gDNA.

Enrollment of patients from Seattle took place during active infection, with longitudinal follow-up. Original methodology: By means of reference gene primer amplification, nucleated cell counts were estimated. Using immunoSEQ multiplex PCR, the repertoire was profiled, and TCRdb retains in-frame clones only, with some absent. V and J calls and clone size are given by that table; D and trimming were obtained from the DNA. The data hold around 220,000 clones, with approximately 86% observed a single time. The germline CDR1 and CDR2 sequences are SGHDT and YYEEEE. Trimming stripped 3 bases from V and 6 bases from J, with 14 bases between. CDR3 length: 14 residues.

This chain uses TRBV5-6 with TRBJ2-3; D gene uncertain. Sequenced input: peripheral blood. The source of this sequence is a woman aged 45 to 65 with COVID-19, enrolled during active disease. CDR3 sequence reads: CASSYLQVVDTQYF. The CDR3 bases are TGTGCCAGCAGCTACCTTCAGGTAGTTGATACGCAGTATTTT.